This TCR beta chain was profiled in a study of CD8+ T cells in alopecia areata. Study-wide results and caveats: Besides other cells, scalp samples also yield sequences of resident alphabeta T cells from normal skin. The study found higher clonality in lesional than normal scalp, especially in alopecia totalis/universalis.

Trimming took 6 bases from V and 0 from J, leaving 14 bases between them. This CDR3 is built from 15 residues. Germline V gene data show CDR1 as MNHEY and CDR2 as SVGAGI. A note on this clone: The antigen is not known.

RNA extraction was followed by reverse transcription into cDNA, which acted as the sequencing template. The data were produced by immunoSEQ multiplex PCR, yet TCRdb's version contains in-frame clones alone and is incomplete. The sample carries 100,000 to 150,000 clones, approximately 49% recorded once. Peripheral blood and lesional scalp punch biopsies were taken from alopecia areata patients. This clonotype was obtained from a human donor with alopecia areata. The genes are TRBV6-5 and TRBJ1-1; D ambiguous. The sample in question was CD8+ T cells sorted from blood, obtained at week 0. The chain's CDR3 is CASSPFPLMNTEAFF. The CDR3, as DNA: TGTGCCAGCAGCCCTTTTCCCTTGATGAACACTGAAGCTTTCTTT.